This T cell receptor (beta chain) was retrieved from a study of low-dose radiotherapy and immunotherapy resistance in tumors. In the study overall: A total of 6.5 Gy was given to Cohort 1 as 0.5 Gy per fraction every 2 weeks. Treatment of Cohort 2 consisted of 1 Gy per fraction every two weeks, amounting to 13 Gy over 26 weeks.

Germline V lookup: CDR1 SNHLY, CDR2 FYNNEI. V dropped 7 bases and J dropped 1; count of bases not matched to a gene: 3. The CDR3 is 13 amino acids. The sample's time point: after trial treatment. Regarding treatment: LDRT plus nivolumab, ipilimumab, low-dose cyclophosphamide and aspirin (RACIN trial). Eligibility was restricted to patients presenting with advanced solid tumors that lacked tumor-infiltrating lymphocytes. Alpha- and beta-chain coverage of first-strand cDNA came from TRAV- and TRBV-specific primers. With a constant-region primer and a V-primer adapter, TCRs were subjected to roughly 18 PCR cycles of amplification. TCRdb re-called the reads through MiXCR, storing one row per CDR3 protein. Among fewer than 110,000 distinct CDR3 sequences listed, 20% were seen once. This clonotype was seen many times.

The chain carries TRBV2 and TRBJ1-1; 7 positions match TRBD1. The material sequenced was PBMCs, taken after low-dose radiotherapy plus immunotherapy. The receptor comes from a male donor with prostate cancer. Written as DNA, the CDR3 is TGTGCCAGCACCCAGGGGGAGAACACTGAAGCTTTCTTT. Protein: CASTQGENTEAFF.